The table lists the clone carrying this TCR beta chain with many counts. RNA transcripts provided the source from which TCR beta CDR3 regions were amplified. A first-round RT-PCR of the TCR CDR3 used the HTBI primer set. TCRdb redid the calling of the multiplex PCR reads with MiXCR, one entry per CDR3 protein. The sample includes about 210,000 distinct CDR3 sequences, roughly 15% of them seen just once. The sample originates from a study of T cells in Graves' hyperthyroidism and ophthalmopathy. This CDR3 has 13 residues. Trimming cost V 2 bases and J 4 bases, with 9 bases left between them. Germline CDR1 MNHEY, CDR2 SVGEGT.

This TCR was sampled from a man aged 45-65 years with Graves' hyperthyroidism. V usage is TRBV6-2 or TRBV6-3 and J usage is TRBJ2-7; D is unresolved. The sample consisted of blood. CDR3 in amino acids: CASSYGPRYEQYF. CDR3 nucleotides: TGTGCCAGCAGTTACGGGCCACGGTACGAGCAGTACTTC.